One and the same sample provided the 27 T cell receptor beta chains below, sequenced in a study of T cell changes during pregnancy in multiple sclerosis. TCRdb's table, derived via immunoSEQ multiplex PCR, lists solely in-frame clones and lacks some. The sample shows fewer than 140,000 clones, about nine tenths of them seen only once. The sequencing used peripheral blood, collected after pregnancy. These receptors came from a female donor with multiple sclerosis, enrolled in a pregnancy study.

This chain uses TRBV6-5 with TRBJ1-2; TRBD1 is a possible D gene (6 bases). Germline CDR1 and CDR2: MNHEY and SVGAGI. The V end was cut by 2 bases, the J end by 8 bases, with 15 bases between. CDR3 length equals 14 residues. The CDR3 sequence: CASSYGGRAMGYTF. CDR3 nucleotide sequence: TGTGCCAGCAGTTACGGGGGCAGGGCGATGGGCTACACCTTC.

The chain employs TRBV7-2 and TRBJ1-2; D perhaps matches TRBD1 (6 bases). The germline CDR1 and CDR2 sequences are SGHTA and FQGNSA. The ends were cut back, 10 bases at V and 6 bases at J, with 18 bases in the middle. The CDR3 sequence is 13 residues long. The CDR3 spells CATSSGGHHGYTF. CDR3 nucleotide sequence: TGTGCCACCTCGTCGGGGGGCCATCATGGCTACACCTTC.

The CDR3 here is CASSPSGAYEQYF. The DNA of the CDR3 is TGTGCCAGCAGCCCTTCGGGGGCCTACGAGCAGTACTTC. The chain joins TRBV27 to TRBJ2-7, with TRBD2 as a possible D gene (6 bases). Germline V lookup: CDR1 MNHEY, CDR2 SMNVEV (reference sequence). The length of the CDR3 is 13 residues. Trimming took 6 bases from V and 2 from J, leaving 11 bases between them.

The J gene is TRBJ2-7, the V gene TRBV5-1, with TRBD2 matching 14 bases. The V segment lost 1 base and the J segment 7 bases; nucleotides outside the gene matches: 7. Per the germline V gene, CDR1 is SGHRS and CDR2 is YFSETQ. The CDR3 contains 16 residues. The CDR3 is CASSLTTSGRAGEQYF. As DNA, the CDR3 is TGCGCCAGCAGCTTGACGACTAGCGGGAGGGCAGGAGAGCAGTACTTC.

V gene TRBV4-2 combines with J gene TRBJ2-3; 12 nucleotides line up with TRBD2. Germline V gene data show CDR1 as LGHNA and CDR2 as YNFKEQ. This CDR3 is built from 16 residues. The J segment lost 6 bases and the V segment lost 4 bases, leaving 8 bases of the junction unmatched. DNA for the CDR3: TGTGCCAGCAGCCGAAAGACTAGCGGGAGCGTCGATACGCAGTATTTT. Translating it yields CASSRKTSGSVDTQYF.

The chain uses TRBV12-2 and TRBJ2-1; the tabulated D call, TRBD2, remains unverified against the DNA. TRBV12-2 is noted as a pseudogene. The length of the CDR3 is 16 residues. CDR3 loop: CASRPETSGSYNEQFF. CDR3 DNA: TGTGCAAGTCGCCCCGAGACTAGCGGAAGCTACAATGAGCAGTTCTTC.

The V call is TRBV18, the J call TRBJ1-1; D is perhaps TRBD1 (6 bases). Trimming took off 4 bases at V and 5 bases at J, with 20 bases between the two ends. This CDR3 is built from 16 residues. Per germline, CDR1 KGHSH and CDR2 LQKENI. This chain's CDR3 is CASSRSIKGERTEAFF. The CDR3 DNA sequence: TGTGCCAGCTCACGTTCCATAAAGGGGGAAAGGACTGAAGCTTTCTTT.

This rearrangement joins TRBV20-1 to TRBJ2-1; D remains unclear. Germline V gives CDR1 DFQATT, CDR2 SNEGSKA (reference sequence). The CDR3 length is 11 residues. Trimming stripped 3 bases from V and 6 bases from J, with 6 bases between. CDR3 bases: TGCAGTGCTAGGATGGCCAATGAGCAGTTCTTC. As protein: CSARMANEQFF.

The chain combines TRBV5-5 with TRBJ1-2; D perhaps matches TRBD1 (5 bases). The CDR3 consists of 12 residues. Trimming cost V 4 bases and J 3 bases, with 7 bases left between them. Germline CDR1 is SGHKS and CDR2 is YYEKEE (reference sequence). CDR3 region: CASSPGDYGYTF. The CDR3 nucleotides read TGTGCCAGCAGCCCGGGGGACTATGGCTACACCTTC.

The rearrangement uses TRBV7-9 and TRBJ1-1, with unresolved D. The CDR3 contains 12 residues. The V gene lost 1 base and the J gene lost 7 bases, with 7 bases spanning the gap. Per the germline V gene, CDR1 is SEHNR and CDR2 is FQNEAQ (reference sequence). CDR3: CASSLGVDEAFF. The CDR3 DNA follows: TGTGCCAGCAGCTTAGGTGTAGATGAAGCTTTCTTT.

The chain combines TRBV10-3 with TRBJ1-6; TRBD1 matches at 7 bases. The CDR3 covers 15 residues. V trimming: 10 bases; J trimming: 1 base; junction bases outside the gene matches: 7. Germline CDR1 reads ENHRY; CDR2 reads SYGVKD. The CDR3 coding sequence is TGTGCCACCCGACAGGGAGAATCCTATAATTCACCCCTCCACTTT. Its protein product is CATRQGESYNSPLHF.

V gene TRBV5-4 combines with J gene TRBJ2-5; tentative D call: TRBD1 (6 bases). Trimming cost V 3 bases and J 1 base, with 13 bases left between them. Germline V CDR1 and CDR2: SGHNT, YYREEE (reference sequence). The CDR3 is 15 amino acids. The CDR3 protein is CASSSTGEPQETQYF. The CDR3 nucleotides read TGTGCCAGCAGCTCGACAGGAGAGCCCCAAGAGACCCAGTACTTC.

V gene TRBV28 combines with J gene TRBJ1-4, with 8 bases matching TRBD1. CDR3 length: 14 residues. Germline V gene data show CDR1 as MDHEN and CDR2 as SYDVKM. V was pared by 1 base and J by 8 bases, with 3 bases of the junction left unmatched. The CDR3 region is CASSLSGGQEKLFF. The CDR3 coding sequence is TGTGCCAGCAGTTTATCAGGGGGCCAAGAAAAACTGTTTTTT.

The chain employs TRBV6-1 and TRBJ2-5; 7 positions agree with TRBD2. The CDR3 contains 14 residues. In germline, CDR1 is MNHNS, CDR2 SASEGT. The junction had 4 bases not matched to a gene; V was cut back by 4 bases and J by 2 bases. The CDR3 nucleotides read TGTGCCAGCAGTGTGAGGACTAGGCAAGAGACCCAGTACTTC. This gives the protein CASSVRTRQETQYF.

CDR3 sequence: CASNSPRDRGYNEQFF. DNA of the CDR3: TGTGCCAGCAATTCCCCCAGGGACAGGGGGTACAATGAGCAGTTCTTC. V gene TRBV28 combines with J gene TRBJ2-1; the match to TRBD1 covers 11 bases. Looked up from germline, CDR1 is MDHEN and CDR2 is SYDVKM. J gave up 4 bases and V 7 bases, and 9 bases lay outside the gene matches. The CDR3 consists of 16 residues.

The chain joins TRBV30 to TRBJ1-3; TRBD1 aligns across 7 bases. This CDR3 contains 15 residues. V gave up 0 bases and J gave up 4 bases; unmatched junction bases: 6. Per the germline V gene, CDR1 is GTSNPN and CDR2 is SVGIG (reference sequence). The CDR3 region has the DNA TGTGCCTGGAGTGTCCCGACAGGGCAGGGAAACACCATATATTTT. It codes for CAWSVPTGQGNTIYF.

As for this clone: One end of the junction fails to match germline, which may point to a read error. The chain employs TRBV2 and TRBJ2-1; D tentatively fits TRBD1 or TRBD2 (6 bases each). Germline CDR1 SNHLY, CDR2 FYNNEI. The CDR3 is 13 residues long. DNA for the CDR3: TGTGCCAGCAGGGAAGGGGGGCGGAATGAGCAGTTCTTC. Its protein product is CASREGGRNEQFF.

V usage is TRBV27 and J usage is TRBJ1-1; 10 bases are shared with TRBD1. Germline CDR1 is MNHEY and CDR2 is SMNVEV (reference sequence). V was clipped by 5 bases and J by 3 bases; unmatched bases: 12. CDR3 length: 17 amino acids. DNA of the CDR3: TGTGCCAGCAGTCAGCCGGGACAGGGGCGGGTTGACACTGAAGCTTTCTTT. Translated: CASSQPGQGRVDTEAFF.

The chain is built from TRBV7-3 and TRBJ1-1; D unresolved. The germline V gene has CDR1 SGHTA and CDR2 FQGTGA. Trimming took 2 bases from V and 0 from J, leaving 10 bases between them. The CDR3 runs to 15 residues. The CDR3 bases are TGTGCCAGCAGCTTAGGGAGTAGGGTGAACACTGAAGCTTTCTTT. Translating gives CASSLGSRVNTEAFF.

The sample holds one count of this clone. The V and J genes are TRBV27 and TRBJ2-2; D call uncertain. The ends were cut back, 5 bases at V and 0 bases at J, with 22 bases in the middle. The germline gives CDR1 MNHEY, CDR2 SMNVEV (reference sequence). There are 19 residues in the CDR3. CDR3 region: CASSRARQLTPTNTGELFF. CDR3 bases: TGTGCCAGCAGTCGAGCGAGGCAACTCACCCCTACGAACACCGGGGAGCTGTTTTTT.

V is TRBV18 and J is TRBJ2-7, with TRBD2 matching 11 bases. CDR1 is KGHSH and CDR2 is LQKENI in the germline V gene. The CDR3 loop spans 15 amino acids. V dropped 3 bases and J dropped 2; count of bases not matched to a gene: 3. The CDR3 coding sequence is TGTGCCAGCTCACCGGGGACTAGCGGCACCTACGAGCAGTACTTC. It is translated as CASSPGTSGTYEQYF.

For the CDR3, the DNA is TGCGCCAGCAGCTCGGCGGGACTAGCGGTTTATAGCTCCTACAATGAGCAGTTCTTC. Translated: CASSSAGLAVYSSYNEQFF. This chain links TRBV5-1 with TRBJ2-1; 11 bases are a match to TRBD2. Trimming at V came to 3 bases and at J to 0 bases, leaving 11 bases not matched to a gene. This CDR3 spans 19 amino acids. CDR1 and CDR2 from the germline V gene are SGHRS and YFSETQ.

The chain joins TRBV29-1 to TRBJ2-5; TRBD1 aligns across 9 bases. Per germline, CDR1 SQVTM and CDR2 ANQGSEA. Unmatched junction bases numbered 13, after V lost 7 bases and J lost 4 bases. The CDR3 contains 15 residues. The CDR3, as DNA: TGCAGCGCGGACCTGGGACAGGGACGTGGAGAGACCCAGTACTTC. Protein: CSADLGQGRGETQYF.

The rearrangement joins TRBV25-1 to TRBJ2-1, with 11 nucleotides matching TRBD2. V was clipped by 1 base and J by 4 bases; unmatched bases: 9. The germline V gene encodes CDR1 MGHDK and CDR2 SYGVNS. The CDR3 contains 18 residues. In nucleotides, the CDR3 is TGTGCCAGCAGTGAATGGGGTGCTAGCGGGGGGAAATACAATGAGCAGTTCTTC. Encoded protein: CASSEWGASGGKYNEQFF.

The genes are TRBV18 and TRBJ1-2, with 8 bases identical to TRBD1. From germline, CDR1 is KGHSH and CDR2 LQKENI. V lost 4 bases, J lost 4 bases, and 11 bases stayed unmatched. The CDR3 covers 16 residues. This CDR3 is CASSLTPGQVVYGYTF. In DNA, the CDR3 is TGTGCCAGCTCACTTACTCCGGGACAGGTTGTCTATGGCTACACCTTC.

The genes are TRBV9 and TRBJ1-2, with D possibly matching TRBD1 (5 bases). Germline V CDR1 and CDR2: SGDLS, YYNGEE. CDR3 size: 15 residues. The V and J ends lost 0 bases and 7 bases respectively, with 16 bases between them. CDR3 loop: CASSVARGDLGGYTF. CDR3 in DNA: TGTGCCAGCAGCGTAGCTCGCGGGGACCTTGGTGGCTACACCTTC.

This chain links TRBV9 with TRBJ2-1; D may be TRBD2 (6 bases). Looked up from germline, CDR1 is SGDLS and CDR2 is YYNGEE. Trimming removed 6 bases at V and 2 bases at J, with 21 bases between. CDR3 length: 17 amino acids. The CDR3 sequence: CASTRDSGAVAYNEQFF. Here the CDR3 DNA reads TGTGCCAGCACCAGGGATAGCGGCGCTGTGGCCTACAATGAGCAGTTCTTC.